This passage covers 22 T cell receptor beta chains from one sample sequenced in a study of regulatory T cells in long-lasting Graves disease. Library construction for TCR beta used iRepertoire HTBI primers and Arm-PCR of CDR3 regions. TCRdb reanalysed the multiplex PCR reads using MiXCR and keeps one entry per CDR3 protein. This sample yields roughly 400,000 distinct CDR3 sequences, of which less than 25% are seen a single time; less than 25% belongs to the top ten. As for time point: persistent/refractory GD, antithyroid drugs over 5 years with positive TRAb. The authors made the TCR library using RNA they extracted from PBMCs. The sequencing here drew on peripheral blood mononuclear cells (PBMCs), taken when the disease was refractory, from a patient treated with antithyroid drugs. The origin of the receptors is a female donor with Graves disease.

This clonotype came up a few times. The chain couples TRBV6-1 to TRBJ2-2; D is perhaps TRBD2 (5 bases). Germline values: CDR1 MNHNS, CDR2 SASEGT. The V gene lost 4 bases and the J gene lost 6 bases, with 12 bases spanning the gap. The CDR3 is 14 residues long. CDR3 region: CASSVPFGAGELFF. The CDR3 region has the DNA TGTGCCAGCAGTGTCCCCTTCGGGGCCGGGGAGCTGTTTTTT.

On this clonotype itself: This clone may be a read error of a much larger clone one base away. The chain combines TRBV7-2 with TRBJ2-7, with D perhaps TRBD2 (6 bases). Germline CDR1 and CDR2: SGHTA and FQGNSA. The CDR3 length is 15 residues. In DNA, the CDR3 is TGTGCCAGCAGCCTCGCGGGGACGTCCTCCTACGAGCAGCACTTC. As protein: CASSLAGTSSYEQHF.

There are a few counts of this clonotype. The V and J genes are TRBV7-6 and TRBJ1-1; D gene uncertain. This CDR3 comprises 13 residues. The germline V gene has CDR1 SGHVS and CDR2 FNYEAQ. V lost 5 bases, J lost 3 bases, and 10 bases lay in between. CDR3 residues: CASSGDGYTEAFF. The CDR3 bases are TGTGCCAGCAGCGGCGACGGATACACTGAAGCTTTCTTT.

In this sample, this clonotype turned up many times. The CDR3 reads CASSPGTGITEAFF. The CDR3, as DNA: TGTGCCAGCAGCCCCGGGACAGGGATCACTGAAGCTTTCTTT. The chain links TRBV6-1 to TRBJ1-1; 9 bases are a match to TRBD1. Trimming took 6 bases from V and 4 from J; bases not matched to a gene: 6. This CDR3 is built from 14 residues. The germline CDR1 and CDR2 sequences are MNHNS and SASEGT.

V usage is TRBV10-3 and J usage is TRBJ2-7, with 8 bases matching TRBD1. Losses at the gene ends were 7 bases for V and 0 bases for J; bases not matched to a gene: 5. Germline lookup yields CDR1 ENHRY and CDR2 SYGVKD. There are 14 residues in the CDR3. The CDR3 loop reads CAITTGVSSYEQYF. The DNA of the CDR3 is TGTGCCATCACGACAGGGGTTAGCTCCTACGAGCAGTACTTC.

V is TRBV12-3 or TRBV12-4 and J is TRBJ2-5, with no clear D. V was cut by 4 bases and J by 7 bases, with 25 bases left in between. The length of the CDR3 is 17 residues. The CDR3 loop reads CASSYFPSASQLGTQYF. In nucleotides, the CDR3 is TGTGCCAGCAGTTATTTCCCGTCGGCGAGCCAACTTGGGACCCAGTACTTC.

This sequence joins TRBV19 and TRBJ2-1; D possibly corresponds to TRBD2 (6 bases). CDR1 is LNHDA, CDR2 SQIVND, per germline (reference sequence). V was clipped by 1 base and J by 10 bases, with 11 bases between them. This CDR3 region has 13 residues. Written as DNA, the CDR3 is TGTGCCAGTAGTATAGGGGGACTCCGGGAGCAGTTCTTC. The encoded protein is CASSIGGLREQFF.

This clonotype was seen at least ten times. This rearrangement joins TRBV2 to TRBJ2-5; D call uncertain. CDR1 SNHLY and CDR2 FYNNEI come from the germline V gene. This CDR3 region has 15 residues. V was shortened by 5 bases and J by 1 base, with 14 bases between the two germline ends. CDR3: CASSISRTGQETQYF. The CDR3 DNA is TGTGCCAGCAGTATCTCTCGGACGGGCCAAGAGACCCAGTACTTC.

This clonotype was found many times. The gene calls are TRBV9 and TRBJ2-5; maybe TRBD2 (7 bases). CDR3 size: 16 residues. Between the trimmed V and J ends, which lost 0 bases and 4 bases, there was a span of 16 bases. CDR1 is SGDLS and CDR2 is YYNGEE in the germline V gene. CDR3 region: CASSVEGEGGPETQYF. The CDR3 DNA reads as TGTGCCAGCAGCGTAGAGGGGGAGGGGGGTCCAGAGACCCAGTACTTC.

This clonotype was observed a handful of times. The chain recombines TRBV29-1 with TRBJ2-2; D gene unclear. CDR3 length: 12 amino acids. The V gene lost 4 bases and the J gene lost 1 base, with 4 bases spanning the gap. CDR1 and CDR2 (germline): SQVTM, ANQGSEA. CDR3 protein: CSVALNTGELFF. The CDR3 DNA sequence: TGCAGCGTTGCTTTGAACACCGGGGAGCTGTTTTTT.

This clonotype was seen more than once but under ten times. The J gene is TRBJ2-7, the V gene TRBV6-1, with D possibly matching TRBD2 (6 bases). Per the germline V gene, CDR1 is MNHNS and CDR2 is SASEGT. V was trimmed by 7 bases and J by 1 base, leaving 11 bases between them. CDR3 length: 13 residues. In DNA, the CDR3 is TGTGCCAGCACGGAGGGCGGGTCCTACGAGCAGTACTTC. Residues: CASTEGGSYEQYF.

This clonotype was recorded many times. The chain recombines TRBV13 with TRBJ2-5; D might be TRBD2 (6 bases). The CDR3 length is 15 residues. Germline CDR1 reads PRHDT; CDR2 reads FYEKMQ (reference sequence). Between the trimmed V and J ends, which lost 5 bases and 1 base, there was a span of 14 bases. In nucleotides, the CDR3 is TGTGCCAGCAGCCCAACCCAGCGGGCCCAAGAGACCCAGTACTTC. It yields the protein CASSPTQRAQETQYF. Using reference TRBV13 and TRBJ2-5 for the parts outside the CDR3, the full variable domain is AAGVIQSPRHLIKEKRETATLKCYPIPRHDTVYWYQQGPGQDPQFLISFYEKMQSDKGSIPDRFSAQQFSDYHSELNMSSLELGDSALYFCASSPTQRAQETQYFGPGTRLLVL.

This clonotype was observed at least ten times. The chain is built from TRBV7-9 and TRBJ1-2; D possibly corresponds to TRBD1 (5 bases). V shed 3 bases and J shed 2 bases, with 10 bases lying between them. Germline V gives CDR1 SEHNR, CDR2 FQNEAQ (reference sequence). The CDR3 totals 14 residues. CDR3 sequence reads: CASSLIGTNYGYTF. The CDR3 region has the DNA TGTGCCAGCAGCTTGATAGGGACCAACTATGGCTACACCTTC.

This chain joins TRBV12-3 or TRBV12-4 and TRBJ2-3; no clear D gene. The CDR3 loop spans 14 amino acids. Trimming took off 2 bases at V and 6 bases at J, with 12 bases between the two ends. CDR3: CASSLKGAPDTQYF. The CDR3, as DNA: TGTGCCAGCAGTTTAAAAGGCGCCCCCGATACGCAGTATTTT.

This clonotype has only a few counts. CDR3 nucleotide sequence: TGTGCCAGCAGCTTGACAGGGCTCTACGAGCAGTACTTC. Its translation: CASSLTGLYEQYF. V usage is TRBV12-3 or TRBV12-4 and J usage is TRBJ2-7; 7 bases map to TRBD1. V lost 6 bases and J lost 3; bases outside the gene matches: 5. The CDR3 is 13 amino acids.

Worth noting for this clonotype: This may stem from a read error, because a much larger clone lies one nucleotide away. The chain recombines TRBV6-5 with TRBJ2-7, with TRBD1 as a possible D gene (6 bases). CDR3 size: 13 residues. From germline, CDR1 is MNHEY and CDR2 SVGAGI. Here the CDR3 DNA reads TGTGCCAGCAGTTACGGGGGCCGGTACGGGCAGTACTTC. It yields the protein CASSYGGRYGQYF.

This clonotype appeared many times. One end of the junction varies from germline; a read error may be responsible. The rearrangement links TRBV12-3 or TRBV12-4 to TRBJ1-5, with D tentatively TRBD1 (5 bases). CDR3 length equals 13 residues. CDR3 coding DNA: TGTGCCAGCAGCTTAGGGGAAAATCAGCCCCAGCATTTT. Translated, it gives CASSLGENQPQHF.

This clonotype showed up many times. This chain uses TRBV18 with TRBJ2-4, with unresolved D. V dropped 3 bases and J dropped 1 base, with 13 bases sitting between them. CDR3 length equals 16 residues. Germline-derived CDR1 and CDR2 are KGHSH and LQKENI. CDR3: CASSPVTGLAKNIQYF. The CDR3 nucleotides are TGTGCCAGCTCACCGGTGACGGGTTTGGCCAAAAACATTCAGTACTTC.

This clonotype came up a few times. The chain uses TRBV4-2 and TRBJ1-1; 9 bases map to TRBD1. The J segment lost 0 bases and the V segment lost 4 bases, leaving 6 bases of the junction unmatched. Germline loops: CDR1 LGHNA, CDR2 YNFKEQ. The CDR3 covers 16 residues. CDR3 in DNA: TGTGCCAGCAGCCGGACGGGACAGGGAATGAACACTGAAGCTTTCTTT. It translates to CASSRTGQGMNTEAFF.

This clonotype was observed at least ten times. The V call is TRBV2, the J call TRBJ1-2; 10 bases fit TRBD1. Germline-derived CDR1 and CDR2 are SNHLY and FYNNEI. This CDR3 region has 14 residues. V dropped 2 bases and J dropped 7; count of bases not matched to a gene: 4. The CDR3 sequence is CASSERQGAGGYTF. For the CDR3, the DNA is TGTGCCAGCAGTGAAAGACAGGGGGCTGGTGGCTACACCTTC.

This clonotype was observed a handful of times. The CDR3 nucleotides read TGCGCCAGCAGCCAAGACTGGGCCAACACCGGGGAGCTGTTTTTT. It encodes CASSQDWANTGELFF. The chain carries TRBV4-1 and TRBJ2-2; D not resolved. The CDR3 is 15 residues long. Trimming pared 0 bases from V and 2 bases from J, leaving 7 bases between. From germline, CDR1 is MGHRA and CDR2 YSYEKL.

This clonotype was picked up many times. The chain recombines TRBV11-2 with TRBJ2-7, with TRBD1 matching 8 bases. Looked up from germline, CDR1 is SGHAT and CDR2 is FQNNGV. This CDR3 comprises 13 residues. The ends lost 7 bases at V and 7 bases at J; junction bases unmatched: 9. The CDR3 sequence: CASTIIRGREQYF. The CDR3 DNA follows: TGTGCCAGCACCATAATCAGGGGGCGTGAGCAGTACTTC.